This TCR beta chain was recovered during a study of T cells in Graves' hyperthyroidism and ophthalmopathy. Study-level background: Peripheral blood was collected at initial diagnosis, before any treatment.

Study-level points and caveats: From stable hyperthyroidism, ophthalmopathy was set apart by a 13 V-J model. Blood also held most thyroid clonotypes expanded beyond 0.001.

The count of this clonotype is one. Antigen unknown. Given a much more abundant clone one base away, this may be a read error. Any patient presenting with uncontrolled infection, other autoimmune disease, pregnancy or lactation was left out. Amplified TCR beta CDR3 regions derived from RNA transcripts. The TCR CDR3 was amplified in a first-round RT-PCR using the HTBI primer set. Each CDR3 protein gets one entry after TCRdb re-called the multiplex PCR reads with MiXCR. The sample has roughly 800,000 distinct CDR3 sequences; around 38% are singletons. Material: blood. The sequence came from a man in his late teens or twenties with Graves' hyperthyroidism.

The CDR3 region is CSASLGDYEQCF. The CDR3, as DNA: TGCAGCGCCTCACTTGGGGACTATGAGCAGTGCTTC. The V and J genes are TRBV29-1 and TRBJ2-7; 7 bases align to TRBD2. This CDR3 region has 12 residues. The germline V gene encodes CDR1 SQVTM and CDR2 ANQGSEA.